This T cell receptor beta chain appears in the sequencing data of a study of Graves' ophthalmopathy and Graves' hyperthyroidism. The V and J ends lost 2 bases and 1 base respectively, with 9 bases between them. Per the germline V gene, CDR1 is SQVTM and CDR2 is ANQGSEA. This CDR3 comprises 13 residues. This clonotype appeared many times. Amplification of TCR beta CDR3 regions used RNA transcripts. First-round RT-PCR with HTBI primers preceded a second-round multiplex PCR. One entry per CDR3 protein, called by TCRdb with MiXCR from the multiplex PCR reads. This sample carries about 660,000 distinct CDR3 sequences, roughly 41% of them seen once, and the ten largest clones take around 3%.

This clonotype was obtained from an adult man with Graves' ophthalmopathy. The chain recombines TRBV29-1 with TRBJ2-7; D remains unclear. Sequenced sample: peripheral blood. The CDR3 protein is CSVESPESYEQYF. CDR3 DNA sequence: TGCAGCGTTGAATCGCCGGAGTCCTACGAGCAGTACTTC.